A few counts support the clone carrying this TCR beta chain. No antigen is known for it. Analyses pooled second doses at about 4 or about 12 weeks. These data are taken from a study of T cell responses to AZD1222 COVID-19 vaccine. Study-level points and caveats: Spike-wide vaccine-associated CD4 TCRs dominated at 160-218 and 743-854. No repertoire was sampled before or during the peak T cell response, only after it. Nearly half of spike-specific TCRs reportedly target variant regions that are unmutated in the B.1.351 and B.1.1.7 variants.

Here immunoSEQ multiplex PCR was the method, and the copy in TCRdb shows in-frame clones only, minus some. The sample carries around 140,000 clones, roughly nine tenths recorded once. The germline CDR1 and CDR2 sequences are MNHEY and SVGEGT. This CDR3 contains 12 residues. Losses at the gene ends were 5 bases for V and 9 bases for J; bases not matched to a gene: 4. The clonotype originates from an adult who received the AZD1222 COVID-19 vaccine. Sequencing used peripheral blood, obtained 28 days after the second AZD1222 dose. The chain carries TRBV6-2 or TRBV6-3 and TRBJ2-3; 8 nucleotides align to TRBD1. This CDR3 is CASSPDRVTQYF. In nucleotides, the CDR3 is TGTGCCAGCAGTCCGGACAGGGTGACGCAGTATTTT.